The present entry profiles one T cell receptor (beta chain) with its context. Antigen: not known. At one end the junction does not follow the germline gene, possibly because of a read error. The sample belongs to a study of tumor-infiltrating lymphocytes in primary liver carcinoma. Findings of the study overall: There were only about 7-25% of top clones found in all five tumor regions. Reduced overlap was seen in tumor-adjacent and tumor-blood pairs versus tumor region pairs. Tumor top-250-clone fractions significantly exceeded those of blood (p = 0.039).

The CDR3 loop spans 15 amino acids. Looked up from germline, CDR1 is ENHRY and CDR2 is SYGVKD. TCR beta cDNA was prepared out of around 460 ng total RNA by means of a constant-region primer. Three rounds of nested multiplex PCR with slightly modified ARM-PCR produced TCR beta libraries. The opening two PCR rounds, about 11 cycles each, paired TRBV1-TRBV30 forward primers with a C-beta reverse primer. TCRdb fed the multiplex PCR reads into MiXCR, producing one record per CDR3 protein. The repertoire holds approximately 64,000 distinct CDR3 sequences, with about 65% as singletons. Taking about 18-32 mg of unsorted bulk tissue, the authors co-extracted RNA and DNA. Tumors were each sampled at five separate regions.

Sequenced: liver tumor tissue from sampling region 4. As for subset: tumor region T4, right-lateral pole. This sequence was found in a man in his forties or fifties with primary liver carcinoma and hepatitis B virus infection. This sequence joins TRBV10-3 and TRBJ2-4, with D uncertain. The CDR3 DNA reads as TGTGCCATCAGTGACAACTGGAAATCCAAAAGCATTCAGTACTTC. Protein sequence: CAISDNWKSKSIQYF.